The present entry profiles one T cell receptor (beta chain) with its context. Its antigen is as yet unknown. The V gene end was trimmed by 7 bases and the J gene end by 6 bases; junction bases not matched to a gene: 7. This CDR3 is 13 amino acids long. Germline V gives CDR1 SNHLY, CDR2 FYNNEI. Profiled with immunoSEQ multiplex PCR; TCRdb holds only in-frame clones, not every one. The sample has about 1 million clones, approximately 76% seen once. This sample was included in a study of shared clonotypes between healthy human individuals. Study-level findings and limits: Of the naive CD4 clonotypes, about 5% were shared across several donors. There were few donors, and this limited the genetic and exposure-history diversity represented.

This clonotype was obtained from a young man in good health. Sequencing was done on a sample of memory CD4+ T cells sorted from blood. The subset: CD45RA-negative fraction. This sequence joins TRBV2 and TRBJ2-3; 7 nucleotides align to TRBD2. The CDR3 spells CASISGFRDTQYF. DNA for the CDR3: TGTGCCAGCATTAGCGGGTTCCGGGATACGCAGTATTTT.